Included here is one T cell receptor beta chain sequence, with context. Antigen specificity is unknown. These data are taken from a study of shared clonotypes between healthy human individuals. After removal of 5 bases from V and 2 bases from J, the junction contained 12 bases not matched to a gene. The CDR3 runs to 17 residues. The germline V gene encodes CDR1 SGHVS and CDR2 FQNEAQ. Study-wide points: How much donors shared clonotypes was expected to be affected by sequencing depth. A generally larger estimated richness was seen in naive subsets than in memory subsets. Around 4.7% was the fraction of naive CD4 clonotypes found shared across several donors.

Genomic DNA of every subset was divided equally among multiple immunoSEQ plates. The assay was immunoSEQ multiplex PCR, and TCRdb's table has in-frame clones only and misses some. Here the sample spans 1.4 million or so clones, 98% being singletons. The sample comprised naive CD4+ T cells sorted from blood. Subset given: CD45RA+ positively selected. This receptor was identified in a man younger than 45 in good health. The rearrangement uses TRBV7-8 and TRBJ2-3; 8 bases are a match to TRBD2. The CDR3 nucleotides are TGTGCCAGCAGCCCCGGGGCTAGCGGGCCCCCCACAGATACGCAGTATTTT. Translation gives CASSPGASGPPTDTQYF.